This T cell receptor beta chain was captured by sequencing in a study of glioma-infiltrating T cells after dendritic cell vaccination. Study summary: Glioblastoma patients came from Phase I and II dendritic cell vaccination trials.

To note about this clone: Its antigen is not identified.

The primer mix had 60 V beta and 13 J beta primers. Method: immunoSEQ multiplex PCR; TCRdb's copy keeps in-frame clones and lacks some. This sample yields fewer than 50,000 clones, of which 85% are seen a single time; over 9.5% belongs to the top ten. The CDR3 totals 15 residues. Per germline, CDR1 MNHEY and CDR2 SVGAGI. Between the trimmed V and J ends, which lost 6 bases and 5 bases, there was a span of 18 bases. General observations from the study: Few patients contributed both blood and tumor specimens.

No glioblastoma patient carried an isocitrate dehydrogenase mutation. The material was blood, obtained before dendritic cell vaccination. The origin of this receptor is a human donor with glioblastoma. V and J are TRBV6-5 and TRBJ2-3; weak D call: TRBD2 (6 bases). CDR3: CASRPPGLERDTQYF. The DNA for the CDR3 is TGTGCCAGCAGGCCCCCGGGACTCGAGAGAGATACGCAGTATTTT.